This entry concerns a single T cell receptor beta chain. As yet, its antigen is unknown. This specimen comes from a study of cytomegalovirus exposure and HLA in healthy donors. General study findings and limits: It was likely that a cluster of highly shared sequence variants was a sequencing artifact. DRB1 showed the most TCR associations and HLA-C the fewest in a later analysis, as rates varied by HLA locus. Because they were indistinguishable, some V segments, including TRBV6-2 and TRBV6-3, were excluded. The investigators catalogued 150 to 200 TCR beta chains as cytomegalovirus-associated.

Researchers ran the PCR with 60 Vbeta and 13 Jbeta primers. Using immunoSEQ multiplex PCR, the repertoire was profiled, and TCRdb retains in-frame clones only, with some absent. The data hold about 120,000 clones, with over 8.5% observed a single time. The CDR3 covers 13 residues. The germline gives CDR1 MNHEY, CDR2 SMNVEV (reference sequence). The junction had 7 bases not matched to a gene; V was cut back by 8 bases and J by 6 bases. The rearrangement links TRBV27 to TRBJ1-5, with 7 bases that match TRBD1. This clonotype was obtained from a middle-aged woman in good health and CMV-seropositive. The sequenced material came from PBMCs. The CDR3 DNA sequence: TGTGCCAGCGGGACAGCGACCGGTCAGCCCCAGCATTTT. Protein: CASGTATGQPQHF.